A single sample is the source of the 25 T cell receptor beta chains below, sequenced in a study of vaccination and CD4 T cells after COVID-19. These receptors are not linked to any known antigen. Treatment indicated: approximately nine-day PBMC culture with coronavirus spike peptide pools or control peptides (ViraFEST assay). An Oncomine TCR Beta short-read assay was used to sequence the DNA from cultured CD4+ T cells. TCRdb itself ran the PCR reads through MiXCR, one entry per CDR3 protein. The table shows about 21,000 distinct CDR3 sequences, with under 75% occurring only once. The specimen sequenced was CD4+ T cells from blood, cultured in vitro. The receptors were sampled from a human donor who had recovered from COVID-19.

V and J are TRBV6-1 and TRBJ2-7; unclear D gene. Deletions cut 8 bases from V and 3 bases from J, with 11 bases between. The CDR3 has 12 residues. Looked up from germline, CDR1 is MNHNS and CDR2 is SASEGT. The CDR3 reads CASSLSFYEQYF. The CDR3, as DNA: TGTGCCAGCTCACTTTCCTTCTACGAGCAGTACTTC.

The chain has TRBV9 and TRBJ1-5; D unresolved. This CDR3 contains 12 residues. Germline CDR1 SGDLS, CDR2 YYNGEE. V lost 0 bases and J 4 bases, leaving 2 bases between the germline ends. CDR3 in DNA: TGTGCCAGCAGCGTAGGTAATCAGCCCCAGCATTTT. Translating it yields CASSVGNQPQHF.

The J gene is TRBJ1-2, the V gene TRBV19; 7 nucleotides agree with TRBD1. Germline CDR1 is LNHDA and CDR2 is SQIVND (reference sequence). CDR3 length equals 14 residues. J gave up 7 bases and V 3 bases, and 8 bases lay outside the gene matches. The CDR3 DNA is TGTGCCAGTAGTATGGGCGGGACAGTTATTGGCTACACCTTC. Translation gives CASSMGGTVIGYTF.

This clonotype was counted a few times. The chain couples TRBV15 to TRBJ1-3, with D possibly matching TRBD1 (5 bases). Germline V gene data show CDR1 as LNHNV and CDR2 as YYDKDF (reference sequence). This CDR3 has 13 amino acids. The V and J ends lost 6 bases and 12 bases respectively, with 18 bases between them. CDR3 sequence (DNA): TGTGCCACCAGGAGGGACGCGGCGATGGGCATATATTTT. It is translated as CATRRDAAMGIYF.

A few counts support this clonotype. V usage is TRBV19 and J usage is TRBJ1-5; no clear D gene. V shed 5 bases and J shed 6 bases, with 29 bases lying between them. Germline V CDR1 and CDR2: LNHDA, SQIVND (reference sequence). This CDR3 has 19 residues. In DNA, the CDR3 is TGTGCCAGTAGTCGAGACCCTCCACGGACGGTGTTACGCAGTCAGCCCCAGCATTTT. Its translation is CASSRDPPRTVLRSQPQHF.

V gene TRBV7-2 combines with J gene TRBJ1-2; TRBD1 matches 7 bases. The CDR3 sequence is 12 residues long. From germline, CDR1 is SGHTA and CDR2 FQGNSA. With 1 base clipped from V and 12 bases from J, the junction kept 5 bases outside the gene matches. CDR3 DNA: TGTGCCAGCAGCTTAGAATACAGGGGACACACCTTC. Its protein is CASSLEYRGHTF.

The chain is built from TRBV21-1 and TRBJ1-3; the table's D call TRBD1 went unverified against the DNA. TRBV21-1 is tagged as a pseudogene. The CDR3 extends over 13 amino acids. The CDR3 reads CARSDRSGNTIYF. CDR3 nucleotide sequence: TGTGCCAGATCGGACAGATCTGGAAACACCATATATTTT.

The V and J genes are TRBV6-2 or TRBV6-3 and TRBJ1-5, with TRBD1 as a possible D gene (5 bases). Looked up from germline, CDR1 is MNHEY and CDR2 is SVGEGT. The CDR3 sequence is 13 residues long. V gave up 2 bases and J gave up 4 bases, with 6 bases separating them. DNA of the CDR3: TGTGCCAGCAGTTACGAGGGGAATCAGCCCCAGCATTTT. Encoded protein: CASSYEGNQPQHF.

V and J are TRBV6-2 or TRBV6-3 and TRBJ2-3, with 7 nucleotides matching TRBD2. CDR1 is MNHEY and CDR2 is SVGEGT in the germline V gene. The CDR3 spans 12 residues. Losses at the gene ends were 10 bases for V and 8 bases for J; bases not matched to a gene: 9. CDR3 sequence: CATHREAGTQYF. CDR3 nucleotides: TGTGCCACCCACCGGGAGGCAGGTACGCAGTATTTT.

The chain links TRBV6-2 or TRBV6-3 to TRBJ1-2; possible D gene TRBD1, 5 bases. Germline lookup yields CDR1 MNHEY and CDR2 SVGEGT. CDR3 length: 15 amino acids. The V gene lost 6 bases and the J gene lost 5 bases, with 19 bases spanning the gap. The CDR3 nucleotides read TGTGCCAGCAGCGCCGGGACTACAGGCCCTTATGGCTACACCTTC. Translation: CASSAGTTGPYGYTF.

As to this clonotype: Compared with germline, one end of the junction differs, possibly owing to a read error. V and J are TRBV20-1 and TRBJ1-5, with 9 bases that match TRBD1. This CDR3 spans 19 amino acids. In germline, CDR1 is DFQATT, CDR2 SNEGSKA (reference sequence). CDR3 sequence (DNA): TGCAGTGCTAGGAGGTACTTGAACAGGGGGCTTGGAGGCAATCAGCCTCAGCATTTT. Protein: CSARRYLNRGLGGNQPQHF.

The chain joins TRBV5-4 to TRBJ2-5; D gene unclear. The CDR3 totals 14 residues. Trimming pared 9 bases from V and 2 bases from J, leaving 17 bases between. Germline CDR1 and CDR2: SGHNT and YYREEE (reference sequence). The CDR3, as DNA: TGTGCCAACGCAAATGGACCGTTTCAAGAGACCCAGTACTTC. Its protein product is CANANGPFQETQYF. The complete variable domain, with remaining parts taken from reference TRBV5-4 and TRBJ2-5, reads ETGVTQSPTHLIKTRGQQVTLRCSSQSGHNTVSWYQQALGQGPQFIFQYYREEENGRGNFPPRFSGLQFPNYSSELNVNALELDDSALYLCANANGPFQETQYFGPGTRLLVL.

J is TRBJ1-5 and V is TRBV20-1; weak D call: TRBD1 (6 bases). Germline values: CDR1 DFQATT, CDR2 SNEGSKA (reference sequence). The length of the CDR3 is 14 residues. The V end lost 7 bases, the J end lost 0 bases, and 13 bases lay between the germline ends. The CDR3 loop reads CSVPGGHSNQPQHF. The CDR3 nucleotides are TGCAGTGTCCCGGGGGGCCATAGCAATCAGCCCCAGCATTTT.

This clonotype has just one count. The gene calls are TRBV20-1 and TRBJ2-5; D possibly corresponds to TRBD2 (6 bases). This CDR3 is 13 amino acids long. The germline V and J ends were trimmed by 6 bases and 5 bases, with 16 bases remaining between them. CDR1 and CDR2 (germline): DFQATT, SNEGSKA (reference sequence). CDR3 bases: TGCAGTGCCGCGTCGGGGGTTTGGGAGACCCAGTACTTC. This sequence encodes CSAASGVWETQYF.

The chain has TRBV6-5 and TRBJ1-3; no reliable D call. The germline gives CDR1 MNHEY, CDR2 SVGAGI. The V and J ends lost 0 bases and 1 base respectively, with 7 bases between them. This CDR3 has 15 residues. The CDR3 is CASSYSIESGNTIYF. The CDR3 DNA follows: TGTGCCAGCAGTTACTCGATCGAATCTGGAAACACCATATATTTT.

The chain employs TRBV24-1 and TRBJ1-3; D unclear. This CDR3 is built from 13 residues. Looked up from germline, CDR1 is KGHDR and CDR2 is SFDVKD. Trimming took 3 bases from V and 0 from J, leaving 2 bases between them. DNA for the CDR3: TGTGCCACCAGTGATGCCTCTGGAAACACCATATATTTT. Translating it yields CATSDASGNTIYF.

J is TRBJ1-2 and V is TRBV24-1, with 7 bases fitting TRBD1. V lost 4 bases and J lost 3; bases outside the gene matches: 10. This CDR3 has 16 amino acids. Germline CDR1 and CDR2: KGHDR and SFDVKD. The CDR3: CATSDASGGGDYGYTF. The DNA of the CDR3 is TGTGCCACCAGTGACGCTTCAGGGGGGGGAGACTATGGCTACACCTTC.

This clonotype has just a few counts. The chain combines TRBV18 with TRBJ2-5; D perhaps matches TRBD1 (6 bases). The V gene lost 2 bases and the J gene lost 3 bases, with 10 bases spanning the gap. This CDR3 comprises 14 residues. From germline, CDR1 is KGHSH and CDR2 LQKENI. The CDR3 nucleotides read TGTGCCAGCTCACCATCAGGGGTGGAAGAGACCCAGTACTTC. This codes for CASSPSGVEETQYF.

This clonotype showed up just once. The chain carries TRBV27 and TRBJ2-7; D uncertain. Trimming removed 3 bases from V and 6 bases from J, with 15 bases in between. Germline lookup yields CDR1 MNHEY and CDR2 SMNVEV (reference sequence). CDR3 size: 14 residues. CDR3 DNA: TGTGCCAGCAGTTTCGGCAGGTTTATGTCCGAGCAGTACTTC. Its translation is CASSFGRFMSEQYF.

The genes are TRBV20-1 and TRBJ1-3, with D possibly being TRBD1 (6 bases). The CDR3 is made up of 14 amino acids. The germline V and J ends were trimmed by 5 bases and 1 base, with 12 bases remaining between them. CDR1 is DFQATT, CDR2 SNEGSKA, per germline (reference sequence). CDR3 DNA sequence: TGCAGTGCTTCGCAGACAGGATCTGGAAACACCATATATTTT. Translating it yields CSASQTGSGNTIYF.

The CDR3 DNA reads as TGTGCCACCAGCCGAACTTCGGGAGGGGTAACTTCCTACGAGCAGTACTTC. Its translation: CATSRTSGGVTSYEQYF. The rearrangement joins TRBV15 to TRBJ2-7; TRBD2 agrees at 8 bases. V lost 5 bases and J lost 1; bases outside the gene matches: 13. The CDR3 has 17 residues. Germline assignment: CDR1 LNHNV and CDR2 YYDKDF (reference sequence).

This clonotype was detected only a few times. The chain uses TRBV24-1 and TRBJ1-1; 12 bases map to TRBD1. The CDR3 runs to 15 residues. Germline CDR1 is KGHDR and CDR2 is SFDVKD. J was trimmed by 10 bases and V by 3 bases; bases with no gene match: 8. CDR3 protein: CATSDPSGQGAGAFF. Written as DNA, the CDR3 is TGTGCCACCAGTGATCCCTCGGGACAGGGGGCCGGAGCTTTCTTT.

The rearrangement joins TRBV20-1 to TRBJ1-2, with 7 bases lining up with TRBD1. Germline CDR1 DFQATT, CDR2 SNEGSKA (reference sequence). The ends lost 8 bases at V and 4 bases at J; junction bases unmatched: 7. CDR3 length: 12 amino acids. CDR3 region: CSPQGGGYGYTF. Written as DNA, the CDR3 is TGCAGTCCCCAAGGGGGCGGCTATGGCTACACCTTC.

The CDR3 bases are TGTGCCAGCAGCTTAGGGCCCGCAGGGGGAGGGCCGAGGAATGAGCAGTTCTTC. The encoded protein is CASSLGPAGGGPRNEQFF. J is TRBJ2-1 and V is TRBV7-2; the D call may be TRBD1 or TRBD2 (7 bases each). Trimming shortened V by 1 base and J by 7 bases, and 23 bases separated the two germline ends. This CDR3 has 18 amino acids. Germline CDR1 is SGHTA and CDR2 is FQGNSA.

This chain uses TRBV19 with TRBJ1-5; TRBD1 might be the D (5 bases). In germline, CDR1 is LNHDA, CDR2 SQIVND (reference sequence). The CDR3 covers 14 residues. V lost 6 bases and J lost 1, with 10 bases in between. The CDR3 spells CASRGRGSNQPQHF. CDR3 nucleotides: TGTGCCAGTAGGGGCCGGGGGAGCAATCAGCCCCAGCATTTT.